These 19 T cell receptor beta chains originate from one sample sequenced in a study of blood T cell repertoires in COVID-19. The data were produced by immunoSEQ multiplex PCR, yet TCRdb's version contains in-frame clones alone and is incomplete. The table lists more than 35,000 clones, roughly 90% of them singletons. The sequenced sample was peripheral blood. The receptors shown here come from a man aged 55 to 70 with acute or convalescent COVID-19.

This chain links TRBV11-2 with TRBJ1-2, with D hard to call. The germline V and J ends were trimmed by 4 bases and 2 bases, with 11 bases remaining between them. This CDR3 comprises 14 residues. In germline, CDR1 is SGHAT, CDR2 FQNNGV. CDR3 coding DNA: TGTGCCAGCAGCTCCAAAGGACTAAACTATGGCTACACCTTC. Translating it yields CASSSKGLNYGYTF.

CDR3: CASRVTGGSYEQYF. In nucleotides, the CDR3 is TGTGCCAGCAGAGTTACCGGCGGGAGCTACGAGCAGTACTTC. This chain uses TRBV13 with TRBJ2-7, with TRBD2 identical over 7 bases. The ends lost 6 bases at V and 3 bases at J; junction bases unmatched: 8. The CDR3 consists of 14 residues. Germline-derived CDR1 and CDR2 are PRHDT and FYEKMQ (reference sequence).

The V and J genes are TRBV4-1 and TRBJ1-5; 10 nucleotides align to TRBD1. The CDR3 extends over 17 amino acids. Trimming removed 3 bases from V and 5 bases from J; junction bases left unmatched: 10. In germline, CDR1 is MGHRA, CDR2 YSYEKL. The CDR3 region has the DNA TGCGCCAGCAGCCAGGACGCGGGACAGGGGAGGTATCAGCCCCAGCATTTT. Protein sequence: CASSQDAGQGRYQPQHF.

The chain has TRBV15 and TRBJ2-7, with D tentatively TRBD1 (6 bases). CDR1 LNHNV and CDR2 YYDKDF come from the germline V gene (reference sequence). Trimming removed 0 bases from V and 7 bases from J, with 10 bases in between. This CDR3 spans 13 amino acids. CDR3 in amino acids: CATSRETGREQYV. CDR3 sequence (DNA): TGTGCCACCAGCAGAGAAACAGGGCGTGAGCAGTACGTC.

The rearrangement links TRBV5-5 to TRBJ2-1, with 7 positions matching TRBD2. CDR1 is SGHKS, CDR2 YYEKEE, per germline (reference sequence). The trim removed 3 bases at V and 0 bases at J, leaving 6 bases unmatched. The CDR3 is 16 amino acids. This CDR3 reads CASSSPIAGSYNEQFF. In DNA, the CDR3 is TGTGCCAGCAGCTCCCCGATAGCGGGCTCCTACAATGAGCAGTTCTTC.

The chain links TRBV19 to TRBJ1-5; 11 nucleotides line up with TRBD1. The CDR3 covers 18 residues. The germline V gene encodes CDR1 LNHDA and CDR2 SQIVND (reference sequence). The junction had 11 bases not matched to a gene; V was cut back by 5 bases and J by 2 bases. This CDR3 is CASSGRTGGVEGNQPQHF. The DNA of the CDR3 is TGTGCCAGTAGTGGGAGGACAGGGGGCGTAGAGGGCAATCAGCCCCAGCATTTT.

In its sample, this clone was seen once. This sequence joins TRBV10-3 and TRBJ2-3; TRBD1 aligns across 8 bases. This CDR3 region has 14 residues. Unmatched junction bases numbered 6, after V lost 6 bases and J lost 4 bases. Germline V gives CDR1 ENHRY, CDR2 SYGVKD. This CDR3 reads CAISLGQGADTQYF. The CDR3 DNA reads TGTGCCATCAGCCTTGGACAGGGTGCAGATACGCAGTATTTT.

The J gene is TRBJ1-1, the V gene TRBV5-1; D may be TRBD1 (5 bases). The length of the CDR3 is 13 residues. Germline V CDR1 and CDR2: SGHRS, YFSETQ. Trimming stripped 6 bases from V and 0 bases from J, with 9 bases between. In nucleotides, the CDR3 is TGCGCCAGCAATGGGGCCATGAACACTGAAGCTTTCTTT. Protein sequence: CASNGAMNTEAFF.

In nucleotides, the CDR3 is TGTGCCAGTAGTGGAGGTAGGGGGCTACGCTACACCTTC. Protein: CASSGGRGLRYTF. This rearrangement joins TRBV19 to TRBJ1-2, with 7 bases aligning to TRBD1. With V trimmed by 5 bases and J by 9 bases, 9 bases remained unmatched. The CDR3 covers 13 residues. Germline CDR1 and CDR2: LNHDA and SQIVND (reference sequence).

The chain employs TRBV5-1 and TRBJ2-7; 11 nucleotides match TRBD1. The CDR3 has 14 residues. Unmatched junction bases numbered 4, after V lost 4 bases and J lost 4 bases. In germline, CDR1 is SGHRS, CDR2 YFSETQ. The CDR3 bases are TGCGCCAGCAGCCCGGACAGGGGGCGGTACGAGCAGTACTTC. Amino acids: CASSPDRGRYEQYF.

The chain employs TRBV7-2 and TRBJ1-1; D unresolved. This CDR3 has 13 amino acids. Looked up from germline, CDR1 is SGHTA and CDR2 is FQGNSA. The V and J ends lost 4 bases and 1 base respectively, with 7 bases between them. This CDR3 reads CASSSRQNTEAFF. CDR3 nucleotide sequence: TGTGCCAGCAGCTCGAGACAGAACACTGAAGCTTTCTTT.

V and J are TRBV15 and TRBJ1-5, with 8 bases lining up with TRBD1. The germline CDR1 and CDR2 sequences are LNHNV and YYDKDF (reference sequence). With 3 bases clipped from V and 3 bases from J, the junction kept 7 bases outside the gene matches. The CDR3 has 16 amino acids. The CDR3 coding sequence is TGTGCCACCAGCAGGCGGCAGGGGGCTAACAATCAGCCCCAGCATTTT. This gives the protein CATSRRQGANNQPQHF. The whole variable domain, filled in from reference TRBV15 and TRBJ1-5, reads DAMVIQNPRYQVTQFGKPVTLSCSQTLNHNVMYWYQQKSSQAPKLLFHYYDKDFNNEADTPDNFQSRRPNTSFCFLDIRSPGLGDTAMYLCATSRRQGANNQPQHFGDGTRLSIL.

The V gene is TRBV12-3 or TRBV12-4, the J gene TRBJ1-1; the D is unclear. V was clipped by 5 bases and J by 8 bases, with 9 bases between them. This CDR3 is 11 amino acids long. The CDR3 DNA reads TGTGCCAGCAGTGTCCTAAAAGAAGCTTTCTTT. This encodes CASSVLKEAFF.

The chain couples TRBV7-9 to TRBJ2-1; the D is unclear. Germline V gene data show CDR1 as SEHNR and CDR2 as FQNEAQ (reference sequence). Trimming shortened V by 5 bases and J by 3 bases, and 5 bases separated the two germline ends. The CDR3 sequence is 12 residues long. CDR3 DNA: TGTGCCAGCAGCACATACTACAATGAGCAGTTCTTC. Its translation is CASSTYYNEQFF.

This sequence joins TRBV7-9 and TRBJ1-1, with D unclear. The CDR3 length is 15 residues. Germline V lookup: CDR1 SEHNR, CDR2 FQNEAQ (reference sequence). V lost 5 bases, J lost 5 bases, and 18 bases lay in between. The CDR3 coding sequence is TGTGCCAGCAGCCCCAGTAGGGCCGGGGAGACTGAAGCTTTCTTT. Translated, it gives CASSPSRAGETEAFF.

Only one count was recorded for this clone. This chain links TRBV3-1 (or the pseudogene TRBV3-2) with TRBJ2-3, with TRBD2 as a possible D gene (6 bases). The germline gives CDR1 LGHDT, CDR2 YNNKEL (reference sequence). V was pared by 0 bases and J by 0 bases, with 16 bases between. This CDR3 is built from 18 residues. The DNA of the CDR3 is TGTGCCAGCAGCCAAGATCCTCGCGGGGCGTTAAGCACAGATACGCAGTATTTT. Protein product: CASSQDPRGALSTDTQYF.

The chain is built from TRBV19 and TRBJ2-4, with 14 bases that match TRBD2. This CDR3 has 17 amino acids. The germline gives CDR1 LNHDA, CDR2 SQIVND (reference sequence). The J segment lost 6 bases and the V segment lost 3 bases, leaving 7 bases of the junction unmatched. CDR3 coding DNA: TGTGCCAGTAGTATCCCCGGACTAGCGGGAGGTGGAAACATTCAGTACTTC. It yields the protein CASSIPGLAGGGNIQYF.

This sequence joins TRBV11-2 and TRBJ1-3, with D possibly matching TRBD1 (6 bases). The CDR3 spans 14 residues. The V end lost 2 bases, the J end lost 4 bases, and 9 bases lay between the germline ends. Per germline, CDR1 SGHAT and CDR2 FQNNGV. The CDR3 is CASSLWTAGNTIYF. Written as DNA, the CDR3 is TGTGCCAGCAGCTTATGGACAGCGGGAAACACCATATATTTT.

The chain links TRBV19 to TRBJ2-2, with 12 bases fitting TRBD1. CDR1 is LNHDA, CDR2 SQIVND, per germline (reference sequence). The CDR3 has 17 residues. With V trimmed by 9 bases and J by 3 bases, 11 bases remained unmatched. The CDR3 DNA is TGTGCCAGCGCTTCCGTGGGACAGGGGGCCGACACCGGGGAGCTGTTTTTT. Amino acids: CASASVGQGADTGELFF.